This TCR beta chain is drawn from a study of cytomegalovirus exposure and HLA in healthy donors. General study findings and limits: One variant, a missense change in DCLRE1C, was linked in a later analysis to TCR beta V- and J-gene trimming.

A multiplex PCR was run with 60 Vbeta primers and 13 Jbeta primers. Only in-frame clones appear in the TCRdb table, and some are missing; sequencing was by immunoSEQ multiplex PCR. The table lists about 120,000 clones, roughly four fifths of them singletons, with about 1.8% in the top ten. This CDR3 contains 17 residues. Germline CDR1 KGHSH, CDR2 LQKENI. Trimming shortened V by 2 bases and J by 2 bases, and 19 bases separated the two germline ends. About this clone: Its antigen is unknown.

The TCR sequence derives from a man aged 35-49 years in good health and CMV-seronegative. This chain uses TRBV18 with TRBJ2-7; D possibly corresponds to TRBD2 (6 bases). The material sequenced was PBMCs. The CDR3 sequence: CASSPNAPRTGAYEQYF. In DNA form, the CDR3 reads TGTGCCAGCTCACCAAACGCCCCCCGCACGGGGGCCTACGAGCAGTACTTC.